Below, 12 T cell receptor beta chains from the same sample are listed, as sequenced in a study of T cells in Graves' hyperthyroidism and ophthalmopathy. What was amplified from RNA transcripts were TCR beta CDR3 regions. TCR CDR3 underwent first-round RT-PCR with the HTBI primer set. TCRdb redid the calling of the multiplex PCR reads with MiXCR, one entry per CDR3 protein. This sample has under 450,000 distinct CDR3 sequences, with about 17% found just once. The sequencing input was blood. Receptor source: a woman aged 30 to 39 with Graves' hyperthyroidism that later progressed to Graves' ophthalmopathy.

A word on this clonotype: A read error may be the cause here, since a much bigger clone is one base away. It is likely a read error, because the conserved phenylalanine at the end of the CDR3 is missing. This chain joins TRBV27 and TRBJ1-2; D is ambiguous. Looked up from germline, CDR1 is MNHEY and CDR2 is SMNVEV (reference sequence). V lost 2 bases and J 4 bases, leaving 11 bases between the germline ends. The CDR3 spans 14 residues. DNA for the CDR3: TGTGCCAGCAGTTTAATGGGAACCACCTATGGCTACACCTCC. This gives the protein CASSLMGTTYGYTS.

This clonotype was seen repeatedly, ten times or more. Written as DNA, the CDR3 is TGTGCCAGCAGAGACAGGGGGTATGTCACTGAAGCTTTCTTT. It codes for CASRDRGYVTEAFF. The V gene is TRBV27, the J gene TRBJ1-1; TRBD1 matches 9 bases. The CDR3 covers 14 residues. CDR1 and CDR2 (germline): MNHEY, SMNVEV (reference sequence). Trimming removed 6 bases from V and 4 bases from J; junction bases left unmatched: 6.

This sequence joins TRBV6-2 or TRBV6-3 and TRBJ2-7; no reliable D call. The CDR3 extends over 15 amino acids. V was clipped by 2 bases and J by 3 bases, with 14 bases between them. Germline V gives CDR1 MNHEY, CDR2 SVGEGT. The CDR3 DNA sequence: TGTGCCAGCAGTTACGATTTGTCAGAAAGCTACGAGCAGTACTTC. Its translation is CASSYDLSESYEQYF.

This clonotype was recorded a few times. The gene calls are TRBV7-9 and TRBJ1-2; no clear D gene. The CDR3 extends over 17 amino acids. Germline-derived CDR1 and CDR2 are SEHNR and FQNEAQ (reference sequence). Trimming left V 5 bases short and J 1 base short, with 20 bases between. The DNA for the CDR3 is TGTGCCAGCAGCCCCGACCCCGCAGCGATAATTAACTATGGCTACACCTTC. Translation gives CASSPDPAAIINYGYTF.

This clonotype came up many times. The chain has TRBV29-1 and TRBJ2-7; no clear D gene. Germline CDR1 is SQVTM and CDR2 is ANQGSEA. The CDR3 totals 13 residues. Trimming removed 4 bases from V and 3 bases from J, with 13 bases in between. The CDR3 nucleotides read TGCAGCGTTGCTCCGGCGACCTACTACGAGCAGTACTTC. Its protein product is CSVAPATYYEQYF.

This clonotype has at least ten counts. This chain links TRBV11-3 with TRBJ2-2, with D uncertain. With 1 base removed from V and 7 bases from J, the gap between germline ends came to 7 bases. The CDR3 runs 13 residues. CDR1 SGHNT and CDR2 YENEEA come from the germline V gene. CDR3 nucleotide sequence: TGTGCCAGCAGCTTAGTGGCAGACGGGGAGCTGTTTTTT. It yields the protein CASSLVADGELFF.

This clonotype was counted between two and nine times. This rearrangement joins TRBV27 to TRBJ2-7; D may be TRBD2 (5 bases). The CDR3 loop spans 14 amino acids. In germline, CDR1 is MNHEY, CDR2 SMNVEV (reference sequence). Trimming stripped 4 bases from V and 2 bases from J, with 12 bases between. The CDR3 coding sequence is TGTGCCAGCAGTTCACTAGGAGGAACCTACGAGCAGTACTTC. Amino acid sequence: CASSSLGGTYEQYF.

This clonotype has a handful of counts. This CDR3 is CASSSLEGVVTYNEQFF. CDR3 DNA: TGTGCCAGCAGCTCGCTGGAAGGAGTCGTTACCTACAATGAGCAGTTCTTC. The V and J genes are TRBV7-9 and TRBJ2-1; no firm D call. Germline CDR1 SEHNR, CDR2 FQNEAQ (reference sequence). Trimming cost V 4 bases and J 2 bases, with 18 bases left between them. There are 17 residues in the CDR3.

Details on this clonotype: It may be a read error: a sequence one base away is much more abundant. The gene calls are TRBV20-1 and TRBJ2-5; D perhaps matches TRBD2 (6 bases). Germline loops: CDR1 DFQATT, CDR2 SNEGSKA (reference sequence). The CDR3 has 15 amino acids. In nucleotides, the CDR3 is TGCAGTGCTAGAGCCGCGGGGACCGCCCTCCAGACCCGGTACTTC. Encoded protein: CSARAAGTALQTRYF.

This clonotype was seen just once. The V and J genes are TRBV11-1 and TRBJ2-3; 7 nucleotides agree with TRBD1. CDR3 length equals 15 residues. CDR1 and CDR2 (germline): SGHAT, FQDESV (reference sequence). V lost 5 bases to trimming and J lost 6 bases; unmatched junction nucleotides: 11. This CDR3 is CASSQAGTEVDTQYF. Here the CDR3 DNA reads TGTGCCAGCAGCCAGGCCGGGACAGAAGTTGATACGCAGTATTTT.

This clonotype was counted many times. Its ends do not fully match the called genes, so a read error is possible. The J gene is TRBJ1-2, the V gene TRBV5-1; 8 positions match TRBD1. Germline-derived CDR1 and CDR2 are SGHRS and YFSETQ. The length of the CDR3 is 14 residues. CDR3: CASSLDRGGYGYTF. DNA of the CDR3: TGTGCCAGCAGCCTCGACAGGGGAGGATATGGCTACACCTTC.

At least ten counts were recorded for this clonotype. V and J are TRBV28 and TRBJ2-5, with 10 bases lining up with TRBD1. V was clipped by 5 bases and J by 2 bases; unmatched bases: 5. In germline, CDR1 is MDHEN, CDR2 SYDVKM. The CDR3 totals 15 residues. The CDR3 DNA sequence: TGTGCCAGCAGTCCGAGGGACAGGGGACAAGAGACCCAGTACTTC. Amino acids: CASSPRDRGQETQYF.